The source of this T cell receptor beta chain is a study of CD8 T cells in Susac syndrome. RNA, at about 0.5 to 1 ug, was reverse transcribed with random hexamers. TCRdb recomputed calls from the immunoSEQ multiplex PCR reads with MiXCR, one row per CDR3 protein. The data show about 180,000 distinct CDR3 sequences, 90% to 95% seen once. From blood CD8+ and CD4+ T cells, the TCR beta chain was sequenced. This clonotype appeared once. The sample consisted of CD8+ T cells from PBMCs. This sequence originates from a human donor with multiple sclerosis.

The CDR3 DNA reads as TGTGCCAGCAGCGTAGCGGCTGCAAGCTCCTACGAGCAGTACTTC. It is translated as CASSVAAASSYEQYF. The chain recombines TRBV9 with TRBJ2-7; D is ambiguous. Germline-derived CDR1 and CDR2 are SGDLS and YYNGEE. The CDR3 has 15 amino acids. Between the trimmed V and J ends, which lost 0 bases and 0 bases, there was a span of 10 bases.